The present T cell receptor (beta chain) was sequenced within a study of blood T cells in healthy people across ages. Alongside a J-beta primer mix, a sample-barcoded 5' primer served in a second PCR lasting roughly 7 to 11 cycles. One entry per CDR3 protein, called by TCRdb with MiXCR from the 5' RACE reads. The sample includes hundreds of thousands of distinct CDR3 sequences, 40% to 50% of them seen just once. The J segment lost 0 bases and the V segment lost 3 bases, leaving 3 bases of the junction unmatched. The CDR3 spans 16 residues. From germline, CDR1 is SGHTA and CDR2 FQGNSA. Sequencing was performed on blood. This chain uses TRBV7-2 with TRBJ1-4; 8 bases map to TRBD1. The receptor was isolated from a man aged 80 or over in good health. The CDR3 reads CASSFLQGATNEKLFF. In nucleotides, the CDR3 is TGTGCCAGCAGCTTCCTACAGGGGGCAACTAATGAAAAACTGTTTTTT.